This TCR beta chain was recorded in a study of beta chain features in type 1 diabetes. General study results and limits: Patients and controls would share equally any PCR tilt toward shorter templates. TCRB CDR3s were moderately but significantly shorter in Type 1 diabetes patients in all four CD4+ subsets.

Turning to this clone: Antigen specificity is unknown.

Expressed TCRB transcripts were sequenced, since all the RNA that had been isolated was reverse transcribed. Here immunoSEQ multiplex PCR was the method, and the copy in TCRdb shows in-frame clones only, minus some. Counted here are hundreds of thousands of clones, over 13% occurring once; the ten biggest clones make up 0.03% to 0.04%. Sample: naive CD4+ T cells from blood. The clonotype comes from a young man with type 1 diabetes.

This chain's CDR3 is CASSRPANVLTF. CDR3 bases: TGTGCCAGCAGCCGTCCGGCCAACGTCCTGACTTTC. The V gene is TRBV11-2, the J gene TRBJ2-6; no reliable D call. V lost 5 bases and J 6 bases, leaving 5 bases between the germline ends. Germline-derived CDR1 and CDR2 are SGHAT and FQNNGV. The CDR3 is 12 residues long.